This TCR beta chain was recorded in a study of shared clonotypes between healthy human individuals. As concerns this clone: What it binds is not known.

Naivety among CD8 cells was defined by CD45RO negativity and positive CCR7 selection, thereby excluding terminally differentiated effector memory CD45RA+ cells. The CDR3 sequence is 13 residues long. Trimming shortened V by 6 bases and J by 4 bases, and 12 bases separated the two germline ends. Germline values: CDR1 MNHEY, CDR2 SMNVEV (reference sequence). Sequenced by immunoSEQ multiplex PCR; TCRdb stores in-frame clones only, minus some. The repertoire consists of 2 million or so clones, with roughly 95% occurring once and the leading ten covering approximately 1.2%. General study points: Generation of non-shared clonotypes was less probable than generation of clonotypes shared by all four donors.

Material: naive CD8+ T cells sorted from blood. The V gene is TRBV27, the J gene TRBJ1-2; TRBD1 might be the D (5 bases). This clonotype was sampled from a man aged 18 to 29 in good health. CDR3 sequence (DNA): TGTGCCAGCAGGCCCCTAGGGGCCTATGGCTACACCTTC. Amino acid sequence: CASRPLGAYGYTF.